This entry describes one TCR beta chain. This sample's time point: newly diagnosed GD, antithyroid drugs for less than 3 months. The authors made the TCR library using RNA they extracted from PBMCs. Clinicians diagnosed Graves' disease using American Thyroid Association guidelines. The data stem from a study of regulatory T cells in long-lasting Graves disease. Study context: Newly diagnosed Graves' patients had taken antithyroid drugs under 3 months.

CDR1 is SGHAT, CDR2 FQNNGV, per germline. Trimming took 4 bases from V and 10 from J, leaving 14 bases between them. The CDR3 is 14 amino acids. With iRepertoire HTBI primers and Arm-PCR of CDR3 regions, TCR beta libraries were built. TCRdb reprocessed the multiplex PCR reads via MiXCR and lists one record per CDR3 protein. The sample has roughly 400,000 distinct CDR3 sequences; 15% are singletons. The sample was also reused in another study, on T cells in Graves' hyperthyroidism and ophthalmopathy.

This sequence joins TRBV11-2 and TRBJ1-6; D is perhaps TRBD1 (5 bases). This TCR derives from a woman aged 40 to 49 with Graves disease. Sequenced here: peripheral blood mononuclear cells (PBMCs), sampled at new diagnosis, from a patient treated with antithyroid drugs. The CDR3 spells CASSSLSGDSPLHF. The CDR3 coding sequence is TGTGCCAGCAGCTCCCTCTCTGGGGACTCACCCCTCCACTTT.